The rows below give T cell receptor beta chains drawn from one sample of a study of shared clonotypes between healthy human individuals. The method was immunoSEQ multiplex PCR; TCRdb's version includes in-frame clones alone and lacks a portion of them. The sample has about 1 million clones; more than 75% are singletons. Sequenced sample: memory CD4+ T cells from PBMCs. These receptors were collected from a young man in good health. Some clones in this sample may be carry-over from other donors' samples. CDR3s include the opening cysteine and the closing phenylalanine or tryptophan. D genes are given only for firm matches. Clone size appears in some rows only: once, few, many, or a class for an expanded clone.

TRBD1 | TRBJ2-7 | TRBV18 | . | TGTGCCAGCTCATCCGCTCGGACAGGAAATTCCTACGAGCAGTACTTC | CASSSARTGNSYEQYF
. | TRBJ2-2 | TRBV6-5 | . | TGTGCCAGCAAATTCACAGGGTCGCCCGGGGAGCTGTTTTTT | CASKFTGSPGELFF
. | TRBJ2-7 | TRBV5-1 | . | TGCGCTGGCGGGCAGGGGTTCACCTACGAGCAGTACTTC | CAGGQGFTYEQYF
TRBD1 | TRBJ1-2 | TRBV7-9 | . | TGTGCCAGCAGCTTAGCTCAGGGGGTTCACGGCTACACCTTC | CASSLAQGVHGYTF
TRBD1 | TRBJ2-1 | TRBV30 | . | TGTGCCTGGAGAAGCCTCACAGGGACAGGCGGACGGTACAATGAGCAGTTCTTC | CAWRSLTGTGGRYNEQFF
. | TRBJ2-7 | TRBV5-6 | . | TGTGCCAGCAGTCAGGGTGACTACGAGCAGTACTTC | CASSQGDYEQYF
. | TRBJ2-3 | TRBV5-1 | . | TGCGCCAGCAGCGCTCGGGAGAGACGCACAGATACGCAGTATTTT | CASSARERRTDTQYF
TRBD2 | TRBJ2-1 | TRBV5-1 | . | TGCGCCAGCACCAGCGCGGGAGGGTCTTACAATGAGCAGTTCTTC | CASTSAGGSYNEQFF
TRBD1 | TRBJ2-1 | TRBV6-4 | . | TGTGCCAGCAAGCGACAGGGTAACTACAATGAGCAGTTCTTC | CASKRQGNYNEQFF
. | TRBJ1-1 | TRBV5-4 | once | TGTGCCAGCTTGAGTCCGGGGAACACTGAAGCTTTCTTT | CASLSPGNTEAFF
. | TRBJ1-1 | TRBV4-1 | . | TGCGCCAGCAGCCAAGATTCGCTCGGTCACACTGAAGCTTTCTTT | CASSQDSLGHTEAFF
TRBD1 | TRBJ2-1 | TRBV20-1 | . | TGCAGTGCAAACAGGGGTGAGCAGTTCTTC | CSANRGEQFF
TRBD1 | TRBJ2-3 | TRBV6-1 | . | TGTGCCAGCACCCTGGGACAGGGGGGCTCAGATACGCAGTATTTT | CASTLGQGGSDTQYF
. | TRBJ1-1 | TRBV18 | . | TGTGCCAGCTCACCAGGGACCTTCATGAACACTGAAGCTTTCTTT | CASSPGTFMNTEAFF
. | TRBJ1-4 | TRBV5-1 | . | TGCGCCAGCACCCCGGGCCTCGGAACTAATGAAAAACTGTTTTTT | CASTPGLGTNEKLFF
TRBD2 | TRBJ2-5 | TRBV10-2 | . | TGCGCCAGCAATGAAGGAGCGGGAGGATCGGAGACCCAGTACTTC | CASNEGAGGSETQYF
. | TRBJ2-7 | TRBV5-6 | . | TGTGCCAGCAGCCCACTCCTGACAAGGCAGACCTCCTACGAGCAGTACTTC | CASSPLLTRQTSYEQYF
. | TRBJ2-7 | TRBV7-6 | . | TGTGCCAGCAGTCTCGACAGCCGCTACGAGCAGTACTTC | CASSLDSRYEQYF
. | TRBJ2-6 | TRBV5-1 | . | TGCGCCAGCAGCTTGGGGGGGCCCGGGGCCAACGTCCTGACTTTC | CASSLGGPGANVLTF
. | TRBJ2-1 | TRBV9 | . | TGTGCCAGCAGCGTAGGGGCCAGCGGGCTCTGGGATGAGCAGTTCTTC | CASSVGASGLWDEQFF
. | TRBJ1-2 | TRBV20-1 | many | TGCAGTACAAGGGAGCGGGGGGGCTACACCTTC | CSTRERGGYTF
TRBD1 | TRBJ2-3 | TRBV6-6 | . | TGTGCCAGCAGTAAACAGGGGCCGGCAGATACGCAGTATTTT | CASSKQGPADTQYF
. | TRBJ2-6 | TRBV10-3 | . | TGTGCCATCAGTGAGTCGTGGGCCAGCAGGGGTGCTGGGGCCAACGTCCTGACTTTC | CAISESWASRGAGANVLTF
. | TRBJ1-4 | TRBV21-1 | . | TGTGCCAGCAGCAAAGAGGACAGATCAGGTAAAAAACTGTTTTTT | CASSKEDRSGKKLFF
. | TRBJ1-1 | TRBV30 | . | TGTGCCTGGAGCATCGGGCGAGGAGCTTTCTTT | CAWSIGRGAFF
. | TRBJ2-2 | TRBV7-3 | . | TGTGCCAGCAGCTTATTGGGCCTCCCTGGGGAGCTGTTTTTT | CASSLLGLPGELFF
TRBD2 | TRBJ2-5 | TRBV7-2 | . | TGTGCCAGCAGCTTAGCTACCACCGGGAGGGCGAAAGAGACCCAGTACTTC | CASSLATTGRAKETQYF
TRBD1 | TRBJ2-7 | TRBV7-9 | . | TGTGCCAGCAGACCGACAGGGCGACCCTACGAGCAGTACTTC | CASRPTGRPYEQYF
TRBD2 | TRBJ2-1 | TRBV28 | . | TGTGCCAGCAGTTTAGGCGGACTAGTAGGAAACAATGAGCAGTTCTTC | CASSLGGLVGNNEQFF
. | TRBJ2-1 | TRBV25-1 | . | TGTGCCAGCACCCCCCCTCGTGGGTACAATGAGCAGTTCTTC | CASTPPRGYNEQFF
TRBD1 | TRBJ1-1 | TRBV5-4 | . | TGTGCCAGCAGCCCCACGGACAGGGGGCTTGGGTCCACTGAAGCTTTCTTT | CASSPTDRGLGSTEAFF
. | TRBJ1-3 | TRBV2 | . | TGTGCCAGCAGAAAGGAGGGTCTCACCGGAAACACCATATATTTT | CASRKEGLTGNTIYF
TRBD1 | TRBJ1-5 | TRBV18 | . | TGTGCCAGCTCACCACTCGCCAGACAGGGGAGTTATAGCAATCAGCCCCAGCATTTT | CASSPLARQGSYSNQPQHF
. | TRBJ1-2 | TRBV28 | . | TGTGCCAGCAGTTTCCCCGACAGGTTAGAGTATGGCTACACCTTC | CASSFPDRLEYGYTF
. | TRBJ1-1 | TRBV28 | . | TGTGCCAGCAGTTGGGTCCTGAACACTGAAGCTTTCTTT | CASSWVLNTEAFF
TRBD1 | TRBJ2-6 | TRBV6-5 | . | TGTGCCAGCAGAACAGGGGGCGCTGGGGCCAACGTCCTGACTTTC | CASRTGGAGANVLTF
TRBD2 | TRBJ2-1 | TRBV6-1 | . | TGTGCCAGCCGGACTAGCGGGAGCAATGAGCAGTTCTTC | CASRTSGSNEQFF
. | TRBJ2-7 | TRBV7-9 | . | TGTGCCAGCAGCTTTCAGACAGCCTACGAGCAGTACTTC | CASSFQTAYEQYF
. | TRBJ2-3 | TRBV5-1 | . | TGCGCCAGCAGCAGGAGAGGGGGAAAAGATACGCAGTATTTT | CASSRRGGKDTQYF
TRBD2 | TRBJ2-7 | TRBV9 | . | TGTGCCAGCAGCCCCCGACTAGCGGGAACCTCCTACGAGCAGTACTTC | CASSPRLAGTSYEQYF
TRBD2 | TRBJ2-1 | TRBV28 | . | TGTGCCAGCAGCCGTAGCGCGGGAGAGGTTGAGCAGTTCTTC | CASSRSAGEVEQFF
. | TRBJ2-7 | TRBV7-3 | . | TGTGCCAGCAGCTTAACGGCAGGCCGCCAGTACGAGCAGTACTTC | CASSLTAGRQYEQYF
TRBD1 | TRBJ2-2 | TRBV7-2 | few | TGTGCCAGCAGCTTATTTGGACAGGGGTTTGGCGGGGAGCTGTTTTTT | CASSLFGQGFGGELFF
. | TRBJ2-3 | TRBV5-4 | . | TGTGCCAGCAGCCTAACCGGGACACGCACAGATACGCAGTATTTT | CASSLTGTRTDTQYF
TRBD2 | TRBJ2-7 | TRBV28 | . | TGTGCCAGCAGTACGACTAGCGGGAGATACGAGCAGTACTTC | CASSTTSGRYEQYF
TRBD1 | TRBJ1-2 | TRBV28 | . | TGTGCCAGCAGTTTAGGGGGACAGAACTATGGCTACACCTTC | CASSLGGQNYGYTF
TRBD1 | TRBJ1-1 | TRBV28 | . | TGTGCCAGCAGTTTAATGAGGCCTACAGGGGACACTGAAGCTTTCTTT | CASSLMRPTGDTEAFF
. | TRBJ2-7 | TRBV10-3 | . | TGTGCCATCGGACTTGTCTACGAGCAGTACTTC | CAIGLVYEQYF
. | TRBJ2-7 | TRBV27 | . | TGTGCCAGCAGTTTTCGGGCTAGCCCCTCCTACGAGCAGTACTTC | CASSFRASPSYEQYF
TRBD2 | TRBJ2-3 | TRBV5-1 | . | TGCGCCAGCACCACAACCCCGGGACTAGCGGGATCGGGTACAGATACGCAGTATTTT | CASTTTPGLAGSGTDTQYF
TRBD2 | TRBJ2-4 | TRBV7-2 | . | TGTGCCAGCAGCTTAGTCGGACTAGCGGGAAGGAGAAACATTCAGTACTTC | CASSLVGLAGRRNIQYF
. | TRBJ1-5 | TRBV30 | . | TGTGCCTGGAGTACGGGGCAGCTAGACAATCAGCCCCAGCATTTT | CAWSTGQLDNQPQHF
. | TRBJ2-2 | TRBV18 | . | TGTGCCAGCTCATGGATGGGCACGAACACCGGGGAGCTGTTTTTT | CASSWMGTNTGELFF
. | TRBJ2-1 | TRBV19 | once | TGTGCCAGTAGTATCGACGGGGAAAGCTCCTACAATGAGCAGTTCTTC | CASSIDGESSYNEQFF